The 11 T cell receptor beta chains below were found in one sample sequenced in a study of T cells in Graves' hyperthyroidism and ophthalmopathy. Amplification of TCR beta CDR3 regions used RNA as the template. First-round RT-PCR targeting the TCR CDR3 was performed with the HTBI primer set. MiXCR, run by TCRdb on the multiplex PCR reads, gives a single entry per CDR3 protein. The sample shows around 520,000 distinct CDR3 sequences, approximately 25% of them seen only once. Specimen: blood. These receptors were obtained from a woman aged 25 to 39 with Graves' ophthalmopathy.

This clonotype was detected only a few times. The chain couples TRBV5-1 to TRBJ2-2, with TRBD1 as a possible D gene (5 bases). V lost 4 bases and J 6 bases, leaving 19 bases between the germline ends. Germline V gives CDR1 SGHRS, CDR2 YFSETQ. The CDR3 extends over 16 amino acids. For the CDR3, the DNA is TGCGCCAGCAGCCCCGCAGGGATGTCTGAGGCCGGGGAGCTGTTTTTT. Its protein product is CASSPAGMSEAGELFF.

This clonotype occurred a few times. V usage is TRBV12-3 or TRBV12-4 and J usage is TRBJ2-5, with D uncertain. Deletions cut 7 bases from V and 1 base from J, with 7 bases between. The CDR3 has 12 amino acids. The CDR3 sequence: CASNWGQETQYF. CDR3 coding DNA: TGTGCCAGCAACTGGGGCCAAGAGACCCAGTACTTC.

The chain recombines TRBV6-1 with TRBJ1-2; 10 nucleotides agree with TRBD1. V lost 4 bases and J lost 9; bases outside the gene matches: 2. The CDR3 has 12 residues. Germline values: CDR1 MNHNS, CDR2 SASEGT. This CDR3 is CASSGQGARYTF. CDR3 coding DNA: TGTGCCAGCAGTGGACAGGGGGCTCGCTACACCTTC.

This clonotype was recorded at least ten times. V usage is TRBV5-1 and J usage is TRBJ1-3; D may be TRBD1 (6 bases). CDR3 length equals 16 residues. The germline gives CDR1 SGHRS, CDR2 YFSETQ. Deletions cut 0 bases from V and 1 base from J, with 11 bases between. The CDR3 reads CASSLGWGASGNTIYF. Here the CDR3 DNA reads TGCGCCAGCAGCTTGGGCTGGGGGGCATCTGGAAACACCATATATTTT.

This clonotype was observed at least ten times. The rearrangement uses TRBV10-3 and TRBJ1-2; maybe TRBD1 (5 bases). V shed 4 bases and J shed 3 bases, with 12 bases lying between them. Germline V CDR1 and CDR2: ENHRY, SYGVKD. The CDR3 is 14 amino acids. The CDR3 loop is CAISVQGWDYGYTF. CDR3 nucleotide sequence: TGTGCCATCAGTGTGCAGGGTTGGGACTATGGCTACACCTTC.

This clonotype was seen more than once but under ten times. The J gene is TRBJ1-1, the V gene TRBV28; D not resolved. Germline lookup yields CDR1 MDHEN and CDR2 SYDVKM. This CDR3 is 13 amino acids long. Trimming took 7 bases from V and 0 from J, leaving 9 bases between them. CDR3 in amino acids: CASTPTVNTEAFF. The CDR3 coding sequence is TGTGCCAGCACCCCGACGGTGAACACTGAAGCTTTCTTT.

This clonotype showed up many times. The chain has TRBV6-2 or TRBV6-3 and TRBJ2-5; 7 nucleotides agree with TRBD1. The CDR3 covers 14 residues. Germline values: CDR1 MNHEY, CDR2 SVGEGT. The V segment lost 8 bases and the J segment 4 bases; nucleotides outside the gene matches: 10. In DNA form, the CDR3 reads TGTGCCAGCGAGGGGGCGAGGTCATTAGAGACCCAGTACTTC. This gives the protein CASEGARSLETQYF.

The chain employs TRBV12-3 or TRBV12-4 and TRBJ1-5; the D is unclear. The CDR3 runs 15 residues. The V end was cut by 2 bases, the J end by 1 base, with 9 bases between. The CDR3 sequence is CASSLMRLSNQPQHF. CDR3 DNA: TGTGCCAGCAGTTTAATGAGACTGAGCAATCAGCCCCAGCATTTT.

The chain joins TRBV7-7 to TRBJ2-5; 7 bases line up with TRBD2. Per germline, CDR1 SSHAT and CDR2 FNYEAQ (reference sequence). CDR3 size: 14 residues. CDR3 bases: TGTGCTCGCAGCATAGCGGGCCAACAAGAGACCCAGTACTTC. Encoded protein: CARSIAGQQETQYF. Supplemented by reference TRBV7-7 and TRBJ2-5, the full variable domain reads GAGVSQSPRYKVTKRGQDVTLRCDPISSHATLYWYQQALGQGPEFLTYFNYEAQPDKSGLPSDRFSAERPEGSISTLTIQRTEQRDSAMYRCARSIAGQQETQYFGPGTRLLVL.

This clonotype was recorded a few times. The genes are TRBV4-1 and TRBJ1-5, with D perhaps TRBD1 (6 bases). V lost 0 bases and J 6 bases, leaving 15 bases between the germline ends. The CDR3 loop spans 16 amino acids. CDR1 and CDR2 from the germline V gene are MGHRA and YSYEKL. CDR3 DNA sequence: TGCGCCAGCAGCCAAGAAATCTTGGGGGGGCTTCAGCCCCAGCATTTT. Encoded protein: CASSQEILGGLQPQHF.

This clonotype was counted at least ten times. This chain links TRBV12-3 or TRBV12-4 with TRBJ2-5; D uncertain. Between the trimmed V and J ends, which lost 0 bases and 5 bases, there was a span of 10 bases. CDR3 length equals 14 residues. Written as DNA, the CDR3 is TGTGCCAGCAGTTTAGCGCTCCAGACCGAGACCCAGTACTTC. Translation: CASSLALQTETQYF.